These 6 T cell receptor beta chains came from one sample sequenced in a study of blood T cell repertoires in COVID-19. Data came from immunoSEQ multiplex PCR; TCRdb stores just in-frame clones and leaves some out. The data show about 300,000 clones, roughly 86% seen once. Material for sequencing was peripheral blood. The receptor source for this set is a woman aged 25 to 39 with COVID-19, enrolled during active disease.

The chain has TRBV15 and TRBJ1-1; no reliable D call. V gave up 8 bases and J gave up 1 base, with 11 bases separating them. There are 13 residues in the CDR3. Germline CDR1 and CDR2: LNHNV and YYDKDF (reference sequence). The CDR3, as DNA: TGTGCCACCTCGAGGGATGCGAACACTGAAGCTTTCTTT. Its protein is CATSRDANTEAFF.

The chain combines TRBV15 with TRBJ1-2, with TRBD1 as a possible D gene (5 bases). The CDR3 consists of 14 residues. In germline, CDR1 is LNHNV, CDR2 YYDKDF (reference sequence). The germline V and J ends were trimmed by 1 base and 4 bases, with 10 bases remaining between them. This CDR3 reads CATSRVRGSYGYTF. The CDR3 coding sequence is TGTGCCACCAGCAGAGTTAGGGGCAGCTATGGCTACACCTTC.

This rearrangement joins TRBV2 to TRBJ2-2, with TRBD2 matching 10 bases. Trimming cost V 6 bases and J 7 bases; bases outside gene matches: 8. CDR1 and CDR2 (germline): SNHLY, FYNNEI. This CDR3 is built from 15 residues. CDR3 residues: CASSSSGGRGGELFF. The CDR3 nucleotides read TGTGCCAGCAGCTCTAGCGGGGGCCGAGGCGGGGAGCTGTTTTTT.

This chain uses TRBV28 with TRBJ1-5; no clear D gene. The CDR3 covers 13 residues. Germline CDR1 and CDR2: MDHEN and SYDVKM. V shed 8 bases and J shed 6 bases, with 14 bases lying between them. DNA of the CDR3: TGTGCCAGCGGTGTTGGGCCCGGTCAGCCCCAGCATTTT. Translation gives CASGVGPGQPQHF. Supplemented by reference TRBV28 and TRBJ1-5, the full variable domain reads DVKVTQSSRYLVKRTGEKVFLECVQDMDHENMFWYRQDPGLGLRLIYFSYDVKMKEKGDIPEGYSVSREKKERFSLILESASTNQTSMYLCASGVGPGQPQHFGDGTRLSIL.

This chain links TRBV21-1 with TRBJ1-2; the table's D gene call, TRBD1, was not cross checked with the DNA. TRBV21-1 is designated a pseudogene. This CDR3 comprises 15 residues. The CDR3 loop is CASSKVCGFGHGYTF. The CDR3 DNA is TGTGCCAGCAGCAAAGTATGTGGATTTGGGCATGGCTACACCTTC.

V usage is TRBV5-5 and J usage is TRBJ2-1; 8 positions match TRBD1. Trimming removed 2 bases from V and 7 bases from J; junction bases left unmatched: 8. CDR1 SGHKS and CDR2 YYEKEE come from the germline V gene (reference sequence). CDR3 length: 15 amino acids. For the CDR3, the DNA is TGTGCCAGCAGCTTTGAACAGGGGGTTAGGAATGAGCAGTTCTTC. It yields the protein CASSFEQGVRNEQFF.